The present entry profiles one TCR beta chain with its context. Its antigen is currently unknown. The CDR3 spans 14 residues. V lost 7 bases to trimming and J lost 0 bases, with 12 bases between them. CDR1 is MNHEY and CDR2 is SVGAGI in the germline V gene. This sample was taken from a study of T cell responses to AZD1222 COVID-19 vaccine. Pooling of second doses given at about 4 or about 12 weeks was done. TCRdb's copy holds only in-frame clones and misses some; the assay was immunoSEQ multiplex PCR. The profile covers 140,000 to 150,000 clones, with around 83% appearing a single time and around 5% taken by the ten largest. Findings and caveats of the study: Among vaccine-associated CD4 TCRs, coverage spanned spike, with dominance at 160-218 and 743-854. Baseline seropositivity characterized only a handful of AZD1222 recipients.

The receptor was isolated from an adult who received the AZD1222 COVID-19 vaccine. The sample consisted of peripheral blood, taken 28 days after the second AZD1222 dose. The chain combines TRBV6-5 with TRBJ1-2; no reliable D call. The CDR3 region has the DNA TGTGCCAGCACTCAGGTTCACCCTAACTATGGCTACACCTTC. Its translation: CASTQVHPNYGYTF.